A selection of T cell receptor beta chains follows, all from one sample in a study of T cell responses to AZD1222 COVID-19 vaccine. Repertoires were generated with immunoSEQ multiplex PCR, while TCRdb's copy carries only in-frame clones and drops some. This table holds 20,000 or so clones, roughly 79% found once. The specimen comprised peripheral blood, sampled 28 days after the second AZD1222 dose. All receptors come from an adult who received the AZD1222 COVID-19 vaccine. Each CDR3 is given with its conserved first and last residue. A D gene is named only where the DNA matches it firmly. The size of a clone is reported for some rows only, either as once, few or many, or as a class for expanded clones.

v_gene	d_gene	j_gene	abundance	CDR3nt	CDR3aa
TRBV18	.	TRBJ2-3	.	TGTGCCAGCTCACCTCAGGGGACAGATACGCAGTATTTT	CASSPQGTDTQYF
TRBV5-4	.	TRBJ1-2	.	TGTGCCAGCAGCTTGTCCCTGGACGGGGATTATGGCTACACCTTC	CASSLSLDGDYGYTF
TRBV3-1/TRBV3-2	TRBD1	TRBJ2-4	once	TGTGCCAGCAGCCAAGAAGGACAGGTTTTTATTCAGTACTTC	CASSQEGQVFIQYF
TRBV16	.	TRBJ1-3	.	TGTGCCAGCAGCCAGTCCTTACAGGGAAACACCATATATTTT	CASSQSLQGNTIYF
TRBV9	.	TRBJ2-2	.	TGTGCCAGCAGCGTTAGCGGAGCGAACACCGGGGAGCTGTTTTTT	CASSVSGANTGELFF
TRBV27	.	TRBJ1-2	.	TGTGCCAGCAGTCCGTACCGGGACGGTCGTCGGGGCTACACCTTC	CASSPYRDGRRGYTF
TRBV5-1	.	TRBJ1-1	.	TGCGCCAGCTCCTGGGGGACGAACACTGAAGCTTTCTTT	CASSWGTNTEAFF
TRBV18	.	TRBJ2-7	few	TGTGCCAGCTCACCACTGGGACGTCGTTACGAGCAGTACTTC	CASSPLGRRYEQYF
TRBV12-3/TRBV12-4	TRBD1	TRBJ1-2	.	TGTGCCACCGCACCGGGACAGCTATATGGCTACACCTTC	CATAPGQLYGYTF
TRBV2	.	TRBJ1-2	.	TGTGCCAGCAGTGTAATGTCAACCTATGGCTACACCTTC	CASSVMSTYGYTF
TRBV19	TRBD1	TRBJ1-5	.	TGTGCCAGTAGTCGATTCTCGGACAGGGTGGGCTCCAATCAGCCCCAGCATTTT	CASSRFSDRVGSNQPQHF
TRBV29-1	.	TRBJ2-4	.	TGCAGCGTTGTTGAGGGAGGCTCCAAAAACATTCAGTACTTC	CSVVEGGSKNIQYF
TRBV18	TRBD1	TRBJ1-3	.	TGTGCCAGCTCACCGACAGGGGAAAGCTCTGGAAACACCATATATTTT	CASSPTGESSGNTIYF
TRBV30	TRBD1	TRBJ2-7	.	TGTGCCTGGAGTCGAGTCCGGGACAGGGGTTCCTACGAGCAGTACTTC	CAWSRVRDRGSYEQYF
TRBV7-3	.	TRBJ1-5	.	TGTGCCAGCAGCACCGACAGAAATCAGCCCCAGCATTTT	CASSTDRNQPQHF
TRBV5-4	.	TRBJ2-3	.	TGTGCCAGCAGCCGGAGGGGCAGGCACACAGATACGCAGTATTTT	CASSRRGRHTDTQYF
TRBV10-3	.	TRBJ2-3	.	TGTGCCATCAACCCTTTGGACAACACAGATACGCAGTATTTT	CAINPLDNTDTQYF
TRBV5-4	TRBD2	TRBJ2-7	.	TGTGCCAGCAGCGTGGGACTAGCGGGCAACGAGCAGTACTTC	CASSVGLAGNEQYF
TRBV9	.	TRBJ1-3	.	TGTGCCAGCAGCGTAGCATCGGTAGCCACTGGAAACACCATATATTTT	CASSVASVATGNTIYF
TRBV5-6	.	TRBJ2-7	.	TGTGCCAGCAGCTTGGTGCAGGGACCACACGAGCAGTACTTC	CASSLVQGPHEQYF
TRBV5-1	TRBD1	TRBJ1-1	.	TGCGCCAGCAGCACAGGGGAGAACACTGAAGCTTTCTTT	CASSTGENTEAFF
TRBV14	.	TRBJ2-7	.	TGTGCCAGCAGCCGAATCCCGGGACACCCTAATTACGAGCAGTACTTC	CASSRIPGHPNYEQYF
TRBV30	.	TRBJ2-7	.	TGTGCCTGGAGTCTGGACGACTACGAGCAGTACTTC	CAWSLDDYEQYF
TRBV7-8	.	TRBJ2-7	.	TGTGCCAGCAGCCGGCAGACTAGCTCCTACGAGCAGTACTTC	CASSRQTSSYEQYF
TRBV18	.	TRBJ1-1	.	TGTGCCAGCTCACCATCCAGAACACTCATGAACACTGAAGCTTTCTTT	CASSPSRTLMNTEAFF
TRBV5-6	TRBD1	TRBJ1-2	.	TGTGCCAGCAGCTTAGTGGGACAGAACTATGGCTACACCTTC	CASSLVGQNYGYTF
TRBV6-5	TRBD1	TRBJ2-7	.	TGTGCCAGCAGTCTGGACAGGGCATTCTACGAGCAGTACTTC	CASSLDRAFYEQYF
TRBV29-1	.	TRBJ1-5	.	TGCAGCGTTCGGGGGGGCATCAATCAGCCCCAGCATTTT	CSVRGGINQPQHF
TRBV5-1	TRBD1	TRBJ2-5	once	TGCGCCAGCAGCTCCGGGACAGGGGACGGGGAGACCCAGTACTTC	CASSSGTGDGETQYF
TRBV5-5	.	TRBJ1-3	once	TGTGCCAGCAGCTTGAGTATGGGAGGTAACACCATATATTTT	CASSLSMGGNTIYF
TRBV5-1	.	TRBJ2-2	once	TGCGCCAGCAGCTTAGTACTGAACACCGGGGAGCTGTTTTTT	CASSLVLNTGELFF
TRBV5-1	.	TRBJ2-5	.	TGCGCCAGCAGCTTGGTGGGGGGACCGCAGGAGACCCAGTACTTC	CASSLVGGPQETQYF
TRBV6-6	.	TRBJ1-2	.	TGTGCCAGCAGTTCCCACGGGGACACCTGGGGCTATGGCTACACCTTC	CASSSHGDTWGYGYTF
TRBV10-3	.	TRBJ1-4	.	TGTGCCATCAGTGATCGAGATAATGAAAAACTGTTTTTT	CAISDRDNEKLFF
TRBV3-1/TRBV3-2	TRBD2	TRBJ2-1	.	TGTGCCAGCAGCCAAGATGGAAGAGGGACTAGCGGCTACAATGAGCAGTTCTTC	CASSQDGRGTSGYNEQFF
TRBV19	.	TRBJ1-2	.	TGTGCCACCCAGAGAGGCGGGGCCGACTATGGCTACACCTTC	CATQRGGADYGYTF
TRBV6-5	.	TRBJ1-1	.	TGTGCCAGCACCGTCGGCGGCAACATGAACACTGAAGCTTTCTTT	CASTVGGNMNTEAFF
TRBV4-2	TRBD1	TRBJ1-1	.	TGTGCCAGCAGCCATATCGCTGACAGGGGCACTGAAGCTTTCTTT	CASSHIADRGTEAFF
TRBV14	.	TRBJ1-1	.	TGTGCCAGCAGCCAAGGTCCGAGCACTGAAGCTTTCTTT	CASSQGPSTEAFF
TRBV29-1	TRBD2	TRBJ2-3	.	TGCAGCGCTCCGGGACTAGCGGGGGGGCCTCAAGATACGCAGTATTTT	CSAPGLAGGPQDTQYF
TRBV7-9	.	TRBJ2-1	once	TGTGCCAGCAGCTTAGATTCGCGCGGGCAGTTCTTC	CASSLDSRGQFF
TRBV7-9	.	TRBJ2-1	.	TGTGCCAGCGAGACAGATCATAGCTCCTACAATGAGCAGTTCTTC	CASETDHSSYNEQFF
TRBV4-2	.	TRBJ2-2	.	TGTGCCAGCAGCTTTCTAGCAGGTACCGGGGAGCTGTTTTTT	CASSFLAGTGELFF
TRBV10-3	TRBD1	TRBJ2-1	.	TGTGCCATCAGTGAGCCGGTGGGGGACAGGTCCTCGCTTGGGGCCTACAATGAGCAGTTCTTC	CAISEPVGDRSSLGAYNEQFF
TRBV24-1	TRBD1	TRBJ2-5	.	TGTGCCACCAGTGACCGACAGGGGGGAGAGACCCAGTACTTC	CATSDRQGGETQYF
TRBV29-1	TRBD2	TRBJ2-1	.	TGCAGCGTAGATGGGACTAGCGGGAGGTGGAATGAGCAGTTCTTC	CSVDGTSGRWNEQFF
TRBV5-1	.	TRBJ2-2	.	TGCGCCAGCAGCTTTACAGGGTCGGGAGTCGGGGAGCTGTTTTTT	CASSFTGSGVGELFF
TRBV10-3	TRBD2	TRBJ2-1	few	TGTGCCATCAGTGAGTCGACTAGCGGGAACCCCCTTAGCTCCTACAATGAGCAGTTCTTC	CAISESTSGNPLSSYNEQFF
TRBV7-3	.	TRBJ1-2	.	TGTGCCAGCAGCAATACAGGGAACGAAGGCTACACCTTC	CASSNTGNEGYTF
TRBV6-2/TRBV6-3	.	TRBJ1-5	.	TGTGCCAGCAGCTATGGCCCCAGGGGATATAGCAATCAGCCCCAGCATTTT	CASSYGPRGYSNQPQHF
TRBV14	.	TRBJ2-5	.	TGTGCCAGCAGCCCCTACGCTGGGATCGAGACCCAGTACTTC	CASSPYAGIETQYF
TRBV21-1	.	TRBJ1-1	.	TGTGCCAGCAGCAAATTTGGGGGACAGGGGGACACTGAAGCTTTCTTT	CASSKFGGQGDTEAFF
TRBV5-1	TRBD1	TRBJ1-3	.	TGCGCCAGCAGTTTGACAGGGGCAGCTGGAAACACCATATATTTT	CASSLTGAAGNTIYF